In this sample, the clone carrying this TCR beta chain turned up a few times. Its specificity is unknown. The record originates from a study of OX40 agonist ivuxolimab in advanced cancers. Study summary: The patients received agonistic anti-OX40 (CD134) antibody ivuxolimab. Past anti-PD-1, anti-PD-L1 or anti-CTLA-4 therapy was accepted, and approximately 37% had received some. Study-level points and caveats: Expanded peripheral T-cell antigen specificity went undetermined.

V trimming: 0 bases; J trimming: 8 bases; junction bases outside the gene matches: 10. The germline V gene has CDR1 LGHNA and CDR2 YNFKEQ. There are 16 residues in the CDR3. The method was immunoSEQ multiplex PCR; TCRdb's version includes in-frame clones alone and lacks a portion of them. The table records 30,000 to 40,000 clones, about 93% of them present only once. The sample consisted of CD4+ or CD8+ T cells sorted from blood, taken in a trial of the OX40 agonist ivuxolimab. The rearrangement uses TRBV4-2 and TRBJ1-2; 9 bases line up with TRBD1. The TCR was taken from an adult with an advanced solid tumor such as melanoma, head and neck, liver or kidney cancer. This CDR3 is CASSQEPGQGIFGYTF. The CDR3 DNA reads TGTGCCAGCAGCCAAGAACCGGGACAGGGAATATTCGGCTACACCTTC.